In this sample, the clone carrying this T cell receptor beta chain turned up a few times. Its antigen is not identified. These data come from a study of spatial heterogeneity in lung cancer. TCRdb reprocessed the 5' RACE reads with MiXCR, giving one entry per CDR3 protein. The sample lists more than 20,000 distinct CDR3 sequences, nearly 6.5% occurring once. Sample time point: sample taken at primary tumor resection. Whole-study results and caveats: The number of expanded tumor alpha and beta chains correlated with mutation number.

The input for sequencing was lung tumor tissue, taken at surgery. This clonotype was obtained from a male donor with early-stage non-small cell lung cancer.

This CDR3 reads CASSPLTGIPFGEQYF. DNA for the CDR3: TGTGCCAGCAGCCCCCTAACAGGGATTCCCTTCGGGGAGCAGTACTTC. This chain joins TRBV7-9 and TRBJ2-7, with D possibly TRBD1 on 6 matching bases. The V end lost 5 bases, the J end lost 7 bases, and 24 bases lay between the germline ends. The CDR3 is 16 amino acids. The germline V gene has CDR1 SEHNR and CDR2 FQNEAQ (reference sequence).